A selection of T cell receptor beta chains follows, all from one sample in a study of blood T cell repertoires in COVID-19. TCRdb's copy holds only in-frame clones and misses some; the assay was immunoSEQ multiplex PCR. Altogether 200,000 to 300,000 clones are present, approximately 90% being singletons, with the ten largest covering more than 3.5%. Specimen: PBMCs or T cells enriched from blood (not recorded which). These receptors came from a woman aged 25 to 45 who had recovered from COVID-19. CDR3s include the opening cysteine and the closing phenylalanine or tryptophan. A D gene is named only where the DNA matches it firmly. Clone size is stated in some rows and not others, as once, few, many or a class when expanded.

abundance: .; v_gene: TRBV7-2; j_gene: TRBJ1-5; d_gene: TRBD1; CDR3nt: TGTGCCAGCAGCTTAGTAGGGGGCACTCAGCCCCAGCATTTT; CDR3aa: CASSLVGGTQPQHF
abundance: .; v_gene: TRBV9; j_gene: TRBJ1-6; d_gene: .; CDR3nt: TGTGCCAGCAGCGTAAAGGGAGTTAATTCACCCCTCCACTTT; CDR3aa: CASSVKGVNSPLHF
abundance: .; v_gene: TRBV30; j_gene: TRBJ1-2; d_gene: TRBD1; CDR3nt: TGTGCCTGGAGTAGGGCTGACAGGGAACATGGCTACACCTTC; CDR3aa: CAWSRADREHGYTF
abundance: .; v_gene: TRBV14; j_gene: TRBJ1-2; d_gene: TRBD1; CDR3nt: TGTGCCAGCAGCCAAGATTTCGGGACAGGATTTAACTATGGCTACACCTTC; CDR3aa: CASSQDFGTGFNYGYTF
abundance: few; v_gene: TRBV5-1; j_gene: TRBJ1-1; d_gene: .; CDR3nt: TGCGCCAGCAGCTTGGGAGAACAGGGTGCTGAAGCTTTCTTT; CDR3aa: CASSLGEQGAEAFF
abundance: .; v_gene: TRBV28; j_gene: TRBJ1-1; d_gene: .; CDR3nt: TGTGCCAGCAGTCTACAGGGTAGCACTGAAGCTTTCTTT; CDR3aa: CASSLQGSTEAFF
abundance: .; v_gene: TRBV6-5; j_gene: TRBJ1-2; d_gene: TRBD1; CDR3nt: TGTGCCAGCAGTTACGCGCCAGGGGGTGGCTACACCTTC; CDR3aa: CASSYAPGGGYTF
abundance: .; v_gene: TRBV19; j_gene: TRBJ1-3; d_gene: TRBD1; CDR3nt: TGTGCCAGTAGAGGACAGGGGAGTGCCATATATTTT; CDR3aa: CASRGQGSAIYF
abundance: .; v_gene: TRBV7-9; j_gene: TRBJ1-2; d_gene: .; CDR3nt: TGTGCCAGCAGCTTAGGTGGGACACGGTCCTATGGCTACACCTTC; CDR3aa: CASSLGGTRSYGYTF
abundance: .; v_gene: TRBV2; j_gene: TRBJ1-2; d_gene: TRBD1; CDR3nt: TGTGCCAGCACCCAGGACAGGGATGGCTACACCTTC; CDR3aa: CASTQDRDGYTF
abundance: .; v_gene: TRBV6-4; j_gene: TRBJ2-1; d_gene: TRBD2; CDR3nt: TGTGCCAGCAGTGAGACTAGCGGGACCTACAATGAGCAGTTCTTC; CDR3aa: CASSETSGTYNEQFF
abundance: .; v_gene: TRBV6-5; j_gene: TRBJ2-1; d_gene: TRBD2; CDR3nt: TGTGCCAGCAGTTACTTAGCGGGAGCTCGCCTCAATGAGCAGTTCTTC; CDR3aa: CASSYLAGARLNEQFF
abundance: few; v_gene: TRBV5-5; j_gene: TRBJ2-2; d_gene: .; CDR3nt: TGTGCCAGCAGCTCAGGACAGACCACCGGGGAGCTGTTTTTT; CDR3aa: CASSSGQTTGELFF
abundance: .; v_gene: TRBV7-2; j_gene: TRBJ1-4; d_gene: TRBD1; CDR3nt: TGTGCCAGCAGCCCAGCGGGTGGACAGGGAAAACTGTTTTTT; CDR3aa: CASSPAGGQGKLFF
abundance: .; v_gene: TRBV19; j_gene: TRBJ1-1; d_gene: .; CDR3nt: TGTGCCAGTAGTATACCCAGCTCGAACGGAGGCACTGAAGCTTTCTTT; CDR3aa: CASSIPSSNGGTEAFF
abundance: .; v_gene: TRBV28; j_gene: TRBJ2-1; d_gene: TRBD2; CDR3nt: TGTGCCAGCCGAGCGGGAGGAACGGTCCAGGAGCAGTTCTTC; CDR3aa: CASRAGGTVQEQFF
abundance: .; v_gene: TRBV30; j_gene: TRBJ1-2; d_gene: TRBD1; CDR3nt: TGTGCCTGGACCAAGGACAGGGCCTATGGCTACACCTTC; CDR3aa: CAWTKDRAYGYTF
abundance: .; v_gene: TRBV18; j_gene: TRBJ2-1; d_gene: TRBD1; CDR3nt: TGTGCCAGCTCACCACGGACAGGTATATACAATGAGCAGTTCTTC; CDR3aa: CASSPRTGIYNEQFF
abundance: .; v_gene: TRBV7-3; j_gene: TRBJ1-2; d_gene: .; CDR3nt: TGTGCCAGCAGCTCGGGGGACTTGAGGGGCTACACCTTC; CDR3aa: CASSSGDLRGYTF
abundance: .; v_gene: TRBV29-1; j_gene: TRBJ1-2; d_gene: .; CDR3nt: TGCAGCGTTCGTGGGGGCATGGAGGGCTACACCTTC; CDR3aa: CSVRGGMEGYTF
abundance: .; v_gene: TRBV9; j_gene: TRBJ1-4; d_gene: TRBD1; CDR3nt: TGTGCCAGCAGCTTTAGACAGGGGGTGAATGAAAAACTGTTTTTT; CDR3aa: CASSFRQGVNEKLFF
abundance: .; v_gene: TRBV2; j_gene: TRBJ2-1; d_gene: TRBD2; CDR3nt: TGTGCCAGCAGTCGCCTAGCGGGAGAAAATGAGCAGTTCTTC; CDR3aa: CASSRLAGENEQFF
abundance: .; v_gene: TRBV9; j_gene: TRBJ1-2; d_gene: TRBD1; CDR3nt: TGTGCCAGCAGCGCACAAAGGACAGGGTTCCATGGCTACACCTTC; CDR3aa: CASSAQRTGFHGYTF
abundance: once; v_gene: TRBV2; j_gene: TRBJ1-2; d_gene: TRBD1; CDR3nt: TGTGCCAGCAGTGAAGCGGGACAGGGAGGACTGGGTGGCTACACCTTC; CDR3aa: CASSEAGQGGLGGYTF
abundance: .; v_gene: TRBV27; j_gene: TRBJ2-2; d_gene: TRBD1; CDR3nt: TGTGCCAGCAGTTCCGGACAGGTATACACCGGGGAGCTGTTTTTT; CDR3aa: CASSSGQVYTGELFF
abundance: .; v_gene: TRBV7-2; j_gene: TRBJ2-5; d_gene: .; CDR3nt: TGTGCCAGCAGCTTAGATCTGGGGGCGGAGACCCAGTACTTC; CDR3aa: CASSLDLGAETQYF
abundance: .; v_gene: TRBV7-2; j_gene: TRBJ1-3; d_gene: TRBD1; CDR3nt: TGTGCCAGCAGCTTTCAGACAGGGAGAGACACCATATATTTT; CDR3aa: CASSFQTGRDTIYF
abundance: few; v_gene: TRBV7-3; j_gene: TRBJ2-1; d_gene: .; CDR3nt: TGTGCCAGCAACCAAGGGGTTCAGAGTGAGCAGTTCTTC; CDR3aa: CASNQGVQSEQFF
abundance: .; v_gene: TRBV5-1; j_gene: TRBJ1-6; d_gene: .; CDR3nt: TGCGCCAGCAGCTTGGACGGGGGAAACGATTCACCCCTCCACTTT; CDR3aa: CASSLDGGNDSPLHF
abundance: .; v_gene: TRBV5-1; j_gene: TRBJ1-1; d_gene: TRBD1; CDR3nt: TGCGCCAGCAGCTACGGACAGGACACTGAAGCTTTCTTT; CDR3aa: CASSYGQDTEAFF
abundance: .; v_gene: TRBV6-5; j_gene: TRBJ1-6; d_gene: .; CDR3nt: TGTGCCAGCAGTTACTCGATAACTCATAATTCACCCCTCCACTTT; CDR3aa: CASSYSITHNSPLHF
abundance: .; v_gene: TRBV15; j_gene: TRBJ1-4; d_gene: TRBD1; CDR3nt: TGTGCCACCAGCAGAGAGCAGGGGGCTGAGGGTAATGAAAAACTGTTTTTT; CDR3aa: CATSREQGAEGNEKLFF
abundance: .; v_gene: TRBV6-6; j_gene: TRBJ2-1; d_gene: .; CDR3nt: TGTGCCAGCAGTTACCCCGGGGAGCAGTTCTTC; CDR3aa: CASSYPGEQFF